This paragraph covers one T cell receptor (beta chain) sequence. Its antigen is not known. Trimming took off 4 bases at V and 0 bases at J, with 9 bases between the two ends. This CDR3 contains 15 residues. Per the germline V gene, CDR1 is SEHNR and CDR2 is FQNEAQ (reference sequence). The data belong to a study of T cells after yellow fever vaccination. In making TCR cDNA, 5'RACE template switching added a universal primer site and UMIs to it. TCRdb independently ran MiXCR on the 5' RACE reads; one entry per CDR3 protein. The sample holds around 310,000 distinct CDR3 sequences, under 5% seen once. Regarding the study as a whole: Sorted repertoires could include abundant contaminating clonotypes from bulk cells.

Sequencing was performed on PBMCs, taken 5 days after the yellow fever booster vaccination. The rearrangement joins TRBV7-9 to TRBJ1-4, with unresolved D. The TCR was taken from a man aged 18 to 29 who received the YFV17D yellow fever vaccine. The CDR3 loop reads CASSSTRTTNEKLFF. For the CDR3, the DNA is TGTGCCAGCAGCTCCACGCGGACAACTAATGAAAAACTGTTTTTT.